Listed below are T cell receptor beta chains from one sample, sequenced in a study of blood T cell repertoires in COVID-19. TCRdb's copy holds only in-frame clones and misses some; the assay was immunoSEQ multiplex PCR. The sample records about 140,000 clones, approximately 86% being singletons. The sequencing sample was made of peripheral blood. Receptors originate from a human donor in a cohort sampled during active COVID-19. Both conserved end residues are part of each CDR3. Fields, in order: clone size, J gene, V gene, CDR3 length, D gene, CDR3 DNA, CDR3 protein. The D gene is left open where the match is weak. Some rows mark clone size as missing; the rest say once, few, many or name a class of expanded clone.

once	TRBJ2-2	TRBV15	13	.	TGTGCCACCAGCGTCCCGGGGATGTTAGAGCTGTTTTTT	CATSVPGMLELFF
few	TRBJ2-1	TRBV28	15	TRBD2	TGTGCCAGCAGTCCGACTAGCGGGGCGCACAATGAGCAGTTCTTC	CASSPTSGAHNEQFF
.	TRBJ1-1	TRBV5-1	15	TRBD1	TGCGCCAGCAGGGAGGGATCGACAGGGCACACTGAAGCTTTCTTT	CASREGSTGHTEAFF
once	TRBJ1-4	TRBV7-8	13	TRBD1	TGTGCCAGCAGCCGGACAGGGGGTGAAAAACTGTTTTTT	CASSRTGGEKLFF
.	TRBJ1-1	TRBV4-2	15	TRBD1	TGTGCCAGCAGCCCTAGACAGGGAGCGGGCACTGAAGCTTTCTTT	CASSPRQGAGTEAFF
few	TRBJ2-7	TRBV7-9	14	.	TGTGCCAGCAGCTTAAACCGACAGTACTACGAGCAGTACTTC	CASSLNRQYYEQYF
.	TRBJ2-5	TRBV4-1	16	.	TGCGCCAGCAGCCAAGCGTTACAGGGGGGGCGAGAGACCCAGTACTTC	CASSQALQGGRETQYF
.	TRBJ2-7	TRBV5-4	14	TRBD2	TGTGCCAGCAGCTCCCGGACTAGTCGGTACGAGCAGTACTTC	CASSSRTSRYEQYF
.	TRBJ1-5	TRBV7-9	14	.	TGTGCCAGCAGCTTAAGCAGGGCAGCTAGTCCCCAGCATTTT	CASSLSRAASPQHF
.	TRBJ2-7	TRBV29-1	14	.	TGCAGCGTTGTAAGCGGCCCTGACCCCTACGAGCAGTACTTC	CSVVSGPDPYEQYF
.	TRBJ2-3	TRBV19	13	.	TGTGCCAGTAGTGTCCGGGACACAGATACGCAGTATTTT	CASSVRDTDTQYF
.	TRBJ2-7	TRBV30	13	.	TGTGCCTGGGAGACACCCCGGGGCTACGAGCAGTACTTC	CAWETPRGYEQYF
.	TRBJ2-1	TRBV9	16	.	TGTGCCAGCAGCGTTCAGGCCACAAGCTCCTACAATGAGCAGTTCTTC	CASSVQATSSYNEQFF
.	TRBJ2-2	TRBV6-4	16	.	TGTGCCAGCAGCCCAGTGGCGGAGACCTACACCGGGGAGCTGTTTTTT	CASSPVAETYTGELFF
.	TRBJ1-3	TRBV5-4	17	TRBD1	TGTGCCAGCAGCCAGACAGGGGGCCCGGGTTATGGAAACACCATATATTTT	CASSQTGGPGYGNTIYF
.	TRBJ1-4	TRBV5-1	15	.	TGCGCCAGCAGCTTGGCCGAGAGGCTACAGGGAAAACTGTTTTTT	CASSLAERLQGKLFF
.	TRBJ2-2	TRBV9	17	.	TGTGCCAGCAGCTTTTTACTAAGTACAATTCGGGGATGGGAGCTGTTTTTT	CASSFLLSTIRGWELFF
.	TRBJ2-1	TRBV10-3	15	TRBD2	TGTGCCATCAGTGAGTCGCTCAACCCGGGACTAGCCCAGTTCTTC	CAISESLNPGLAQFF
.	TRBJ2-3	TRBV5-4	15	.	TGTGCCAGCAGCTTGGGGCGGCGTAGCACAGATACGCAGTATTTT	CASSLGRRSTDTQYF
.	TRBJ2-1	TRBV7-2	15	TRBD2	TGTGCCAGCAGCTTAGGAGCGGGGGGGCCCAGGGAGCAGTTCTTC	CASSLGAGGPREQFF
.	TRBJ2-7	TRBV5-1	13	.	TGCGCCAGCAGCTTGGCCAACGGGGGCGAGCAGTACTTC	CASSLANGGEQYF
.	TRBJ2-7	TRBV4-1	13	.	TGCGCCAGCAGCCAAGACAGGGTCTACGAGCAGTACTTC	CASSQDRVYEQYF
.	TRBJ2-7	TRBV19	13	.	TGTGCCAGTAGTGAACGGGGCGGGGACGAGCAGTACTTC	CASSERGGDEQYF
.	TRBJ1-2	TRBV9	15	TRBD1	TGTGCCAGCAGCGTAGGTGTGGACAGGGGATACGGCTACACCTTC	CASSVGVDRGYGYTF
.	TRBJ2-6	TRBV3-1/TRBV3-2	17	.	TGTGCCAGCAGCGATGAGACAGTGTCCTCTGGGGCCAACGTCCTGACTTTC	CASSDETVSSGANVLTF
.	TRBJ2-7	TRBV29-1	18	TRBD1	TGCAGCCTCTCTTTTCCGGGACAGAGTTCCCGAGGGGTCTGGGAGCAGTACTTC	CSLSFPGQSSRGVWEQYF
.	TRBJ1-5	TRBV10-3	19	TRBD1	TGTGCCATCAGTGATTCTGGGGGACAGGGGATTTATAGCAATCAGCCCCAGCATTTT	CAISDSGGQGIYSNQPQHF
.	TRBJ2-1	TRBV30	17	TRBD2	TGTGCCTGGAGTGTACGAGGCGCTAGCGGGGGGGCTAATGAGCAGTTCTTC	CAWSVRGASGGANEQFF
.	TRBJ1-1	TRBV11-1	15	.	TGTGCCAGCAGCTTGTACAGGGTTGGGGGCACTGAAGCTTTCTTT	CASSLYRVGGTEAFF
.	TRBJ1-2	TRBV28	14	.	TGTGCCAGCACCCAAAGTCGGGGAAACTATGGCTACACCTTC	CASTQSRGNYGYTF
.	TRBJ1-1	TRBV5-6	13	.	TGTGCCAGCAGCTTGCGGGGGAACACTGAAGCTTTCTTT	CASSLRGNTEAFF
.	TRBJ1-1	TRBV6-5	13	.	TGTGCCAGCCTTTACCCGGTGAACACTGAAGCTTTCTTT	CASLYPVNTEAFF
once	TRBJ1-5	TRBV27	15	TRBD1	TGTGCCAGCAGACCGGACAGGGGGGTCAATCAGCCCCAGCATTTT	CASRPDRGVNQPQHF
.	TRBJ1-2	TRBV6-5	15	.	TGTGCCAGCACCCTCGAGCAGGGGACCAACTATGGCTACACCTTC	CASTLEQGTNYGYTF
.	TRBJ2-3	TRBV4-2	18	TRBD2	TGTGCCAGCAGCCCCCGAGCGTGGAGCGGGGGTGGTGGGGATACGCAGTATTTT	CASSPRAWSGGGGDTQYF
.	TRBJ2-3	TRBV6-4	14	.	TGTGCCAGCAGCAGGGGGGCGAGCACAGATACGCAGTATTTT	CASSRGASTDTQYF
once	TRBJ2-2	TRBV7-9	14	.	TGTGCCAGCAGCCTTACTCGGTCCACCGGGGAGCTGTTTTTT	CASSLTRSTGELFF
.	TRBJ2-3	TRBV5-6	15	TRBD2	TGTGCCAGCAGCTTTGGACTAGCTTACACAGATACGCAGTATTTT	CASSFGLAYTDTQYF
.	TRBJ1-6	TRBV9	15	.	TGTGCCAGCAGCGTAGACCTGCGCGTTTCTTCACCCCTCCACTTT	CASSVDLRVSSPLHF
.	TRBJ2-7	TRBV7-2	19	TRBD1	TGTGCCAGCAGCCAAGACGATTACCCCGGGACAGCGTTATCCTACGAGCAGTACTTC	CASSQDDYPGTALSYEQYF
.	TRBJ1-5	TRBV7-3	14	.	TGTGCCAGCAGCTTATATGGGGGGGGGCAGCCCCAGCATTTT	CASSLYGGGQPQHF
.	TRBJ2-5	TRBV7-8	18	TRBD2	TGTGCCAGCAGCGGACCGACTAGCGGGGGGGAGTACCAAGAGACCCAGTACTTC	CASSGPTSGGEYQETQYF
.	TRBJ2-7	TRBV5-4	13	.	TGTGCCAGCAGCCGTAGAACAGCTGGCGAGCAGTACTTC	CASSRRTAGEQYF
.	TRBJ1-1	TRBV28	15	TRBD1	TGTGCCAGCAACCTGAGGACAGGAGAAGGCGAAGAAGCTTTCTTT	CASNLRTGEGEEAFF
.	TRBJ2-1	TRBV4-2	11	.	TGTGCCAGCAGTATTACTTATGAGCAGTTCTTC	CASSITYEQFF
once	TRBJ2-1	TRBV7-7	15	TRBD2	TGTGCCAGCAGCCGCGCCTCCAGCGGGAACAATGAGCAGTTCTTC	CASSRASSGNNEQFF
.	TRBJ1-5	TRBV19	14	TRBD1	TGTGCCAGTACACATACAGGGGGCGGACAGCCCCAGCATTTT	CASTHTGGGQPQHF
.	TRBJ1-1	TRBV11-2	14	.	TGTGCCAGCAGCGACGGCGGGGGGCAGCGTGAAGCTTTCTTT	CASSDGGGQREAFF
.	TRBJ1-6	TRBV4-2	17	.	TGTGCCAGCAGCCAAGATGCAGGGAACAGCATTAGTTCACCCCTCCACTTT	CASSQDAGNSISSPLHF
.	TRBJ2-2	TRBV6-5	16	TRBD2	TGTGCCAGCAGTTTCGGACTAGCGGGAGTCACCGGGGAGCTGTTTTTT	CASSFGLAGVTGELFF
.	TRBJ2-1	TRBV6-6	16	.	TGTGCCAGCAGTCCGACTGTTTCAGCCCTTTACAATGAGCAGTTCTTC	CASSPTVSALYNEQFF
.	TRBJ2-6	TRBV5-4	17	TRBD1	TGTGCCAGCAGCGGGGGACAGGGGAGCGCAGGGGCCAACGTCCTGACTTTC	CASSGGQGSAGANVLTF
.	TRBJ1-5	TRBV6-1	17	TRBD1	TGTGCCAGCAGTGAAACCCATGGACAGGTGGTCAATCAGCCCCAGCATTTT	CASSETHGQVVNQPQHF
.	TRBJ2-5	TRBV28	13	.	TGTGCCAGCAGACTGACAAACCAAGAGACCCAGTACTTC	CASRLTNQETQYF
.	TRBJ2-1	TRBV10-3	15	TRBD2	TGTGCCATCAGTGAGGTGACTAGCGGTGGTAATGAGCAGTTCTTC	CAISEVTSGGNEQFF
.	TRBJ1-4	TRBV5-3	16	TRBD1	TGTGCCAGAAGCACAGGACAGGGAGATACTCCTGAAAAACTGTTTTTT	CARSTGQGDTPEKLFF
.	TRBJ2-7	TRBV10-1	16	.	TGCGCCAGCAGTGAGTCGTTACAGGGAAATAGGGACGAGCAGTACTTC	CASSESLQGNRDEQYF
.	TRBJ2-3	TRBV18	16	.	TGTGCCAGCTCACCATGGGCAGGGGCTCGCACAGATACGCAGTATTTT	CASSPWAGARTDTQYF
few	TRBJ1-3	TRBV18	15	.	TGTGCCAGCTCAGGCGGCGTAAGCTCTGGAAACACCATATATTTT	CASSGGVSSGNTIYF
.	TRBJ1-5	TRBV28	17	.	TGTGCCAGCAGCTTACCTCAGGGCTGGGGTAGAGATCAGCCCCAGCATTTT	CASSLPQGWGRDQPQHF